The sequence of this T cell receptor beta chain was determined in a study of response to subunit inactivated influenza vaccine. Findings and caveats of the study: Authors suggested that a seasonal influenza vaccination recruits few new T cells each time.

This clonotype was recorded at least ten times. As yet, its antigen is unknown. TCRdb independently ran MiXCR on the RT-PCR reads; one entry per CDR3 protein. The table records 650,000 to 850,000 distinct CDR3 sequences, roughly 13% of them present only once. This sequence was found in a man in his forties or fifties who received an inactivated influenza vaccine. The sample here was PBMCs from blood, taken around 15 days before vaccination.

CDR3 residues: CASSQEEWSNIQYF. The CDR3 DNA reads as TGCGCCAGCAGCCAAGAGGAGTGGTCAAACATTCAGTACTTC. This chain uses TRBV4-3 with TRBJ2-4; D is uncertain. The V gene's germline CDR1 is LGHNA and CDR2 YSLEER. V shed 0 bases and J shed 6 bases, with 9 bases lying between them. The CDR3 contains 14 residues.